This T cell receptor beta chain was observed in a study of T cell changes during pregnancy in multiple sclerosis. The assay was immunoSEQ multiplex PCR, and TCRdb's table has in-frame clones only and misses some. The table lists roughly 40,000 clones, just over 90% of them singletons, with roughly 1.2% in the top ten. In its sample, this clone was seen once. Sequencing used peripheral blood, obtained before pregnancy. The clonotype originates from a female donor with multiple sclerosis, enrolled in a pregnancy study.

Here the CDR3 reads CAWSYGGNTIYF. CDR3 coding DNA: TGTGCCTGGAGTTACGGGGGAAACACCATATATTTT. The V and J genes are TRBV30 and TRBJ1-3, with D unresolved. Per the germline V gene, CDR1 is GTSNPN and CDR2 is SVGIG (reference sequence). With 2 bases removed from V and 4 bases from J, the gap between germline ends came to 6 bases. The CDR3 length is 12 residues.